The 29 T cell receptor beta chains below were found in one sample sequenced in a study of T cell responses to AZD1222 COVID-19 vaccine. TCRdb's copy holds only in-frame clones and misses some; the assay was immunoSEQ multiplex PCR. The sample consists of about 130,000 clones, approximately 88% of them appearing once. The sequencing used peripheral blood, collected on day 0 of AZD1222 vaccination. Receptor source: an adult in good health.

The J gene is TRBJ1-1, the V gene TRBV11-2, with D hard to call. CDR1 and CDR2 from the germline V gene are SGHAT and FQNNGV. The CDR3 totals 17 residues. Trimming left V 1 base short and J 3 bases short, with 18 bases between. CDR3 sequence reads: CASSLGVRRQVDTEAFF. CDR3 in DNA: TGTGCCAGCAGCTTAGGGGTCCGGCGTCAGGTTGACACTGAAGCTTTCTTT.

This chain connects TRBV5-6 to TRBJ2-1, with 9 bases aligning to TRBD2. Trimming at V came to 0 bases and at J to 3 bases, leaving 10 bases not matched to a gene. The CDR3 extends over 18 amino acids. Per the germline V gene, CDR1 is SGHDT and CDR2 is YYEEEE. As DNA, the CDR3 is TGTGCCAGCAGCTTGGAGGGGTTTAGCGGGAGAGACTACAATGAGCAGTTCTTC. Protein: CASSLEGFSGRDYNEQFF.

This clone occurred a few times. The chain joins TRBV28 to TRBJ2-1; 10 bases map to TRBD2. This CDR3 comprises 18 residues. V gave up 7 bases and J gave up 1 base; unmatched junction bases: 13. Germline loops: CDR1 MDHEN, CDR2 SYDVKM. As DNA, the CDR3 is TGTGCCAGCATCCCCGGGTGGAGCGGGAGGGCTTCCTACAATGAGCAGTTCTTC. Protein product: CASIPGWSGRASYNEQFF.

CDR3 DNA: TGTGCCAGCTTCTACAATGAGCAGTTCTTC. Residues: CASFYNEQFF. V and J are TRBV6-5 and TRBJ2-1; D is undetermined. The CDR3 covers 10 residues. Between the trimmed V and J ends, which lost 8 bases and 3 bases, there was a span of 2 bases. Germline-derived CDR1 and CDR2 are MNHEY and SVGAGI.

This clone showed up just once. The rearrangement links TRBV18 to TRBJ1-2; D might be TRBD1 (5 bases). V lost 1 base and J lost 8, with 11 bases in between. The length of the CDR3 is 13 residues. Germline CDR1 and CDR2: KGHSH and LQKENI. The chain's CDR3 is CASSPRQEGGYTF. The CDR3 DNA reads as TGTGCCAGCTCACCACGGCAGGAGGGGGGCTACACCTTC.

V usage is TRBV6-7 and J usage is TRBJ1-5; 8 bases match TRBD1. TRBV6-7 is filed as an ORF, its function uncertain. The trim removed 4 bases at V and 2 bases at J, leaving 19 bases unmatched. The CDR3 has 20 residues. The CDR3 nucleotides are TGTGCCAGCAGTTGTACTCGACGGTTTCAGGGGGCGAGGGGCAATCAGCCCCAGCATTTT. Translating gives CASSCTRRFQGARGNQPQHF.

This rearrangement joins TRBV24-1 to TRBJ1-2; tentative D call: TRBD1 (6 bases). Germline CDR1 KGHDR, CDR2 SFDVKD. V shed 4 bases and J shed 8 bases, with 28 bases lying between them. This CDR3 spans 18 amino acids. The CDR3 is CATSETTGPGSPREGYTF. CDR3 DNA sequence: TGTGCCACCAGTGAAACGACAGGCCCAGGGTCTCCTAGAGAGGGCTACACCTTC.

The V and J genes are TRBV28 and TRBJ2-1; D is undetermined. The germline V gene has CDR1 MDHEN and CDR2 SYDVKM. V was trimmed by 3 bases and J by 15 bases, leaving 15 bases between them. The CDR3 runs 12 residues. The CDR3 sequence: CASSFEYGGAFF. The CDR3 DNA sequence: TGTGCCAGCAGTTTCGAATATGGCGGTGCGTTCTTC.

The gene calls are TRBV20-1 and TRBJ1-1; D is possibly TRBD1 (5 bases). There are 14 residues in the CDR3. The germline gives CDR1 DFQATT, CDR2 SNEGSKA (reference sequence). Trimming stripped 3 bases from V and 1 base from J, with 12 bases between. DNA of the CDR3: TGCAGTGCTAGTACTGGGGACCCGAACACTGAAGCTTTCTTT. Residues: CSASTGDPNTEAFF.

The chain recombines TRBV6-5 with TRBJ1-1, with 7 nucleotides matching TRBD1. Trimming took 2 bases from V and 4 from J; bases not matched to a gene: 1. In germline, CDR1 is MNHEY, CDR2 SVGAGI. This CDR3 region has 13 residues. CDR3 bases: TGTGCCAGCAGTTACAAGGGGGCCACTGAAGCTTTCTTT. It encodes CASSYKGATEAFF.

This chain joins TRBV6-5 and TRBJ1-5; D may be TRBD1 (6 bases). The CDR3 extends over 16 amino acids. V shed 0 bases and J shed 2 bases, with 11 bases lying between them. Germline V lookup: CDR1 MNHEY, CDR2 SVGAGI. CDR3 nucleotide sequence: TGTGCCAGCAGTTACTCAAGTCCAGGGGGCAATCAGCCCCAGCATTTT. Protein sequence: CASSYSSPGGNQPQHF.

The rearrangement links TRBV27 to TRBJ2-7; D possibly corresponds to TRBD1 (5 bases). Trimming removed 1 base from V and 7 bases from J, with 11 bases in between. CDR3 size: 13 residues. Germline CDR1 and CDR2: MNHEY and SMNVEV (reference sequence). The CDR3 DNA is TGTGCCAGCAGTTTATACCCACGGACAGAGCAGTACTTC. It yields the protein CASSLYPRTEQYF.

V gene TRBV5-1 combines with J gene TRBJ2-7; TRBD2 is a possible D gene (6 bases). The germline gives CDR1 SGHRS, CDR2 YFSETQ. The CDR3 is made up of 17 amino acids. Trimming removed 0 bases from V and 7 bases from J, with 23 bases in between. CDR3 nucleotides: TGCGCCAGCAGCTTGGCCCGGGACTTTCCCCCTACGAGTGAGCAGTACTTC. Amino acid sequence: CASSLARDFPPTSEQYF.

The table lists this clone with a count of one. The chain joins TRBV7-9 to TRBJ1-1, with unresolved D. V dropped 1 base and J dropped 1 base, with 10 bases sitting between them. The CDR3 runs 15 residues. In germline, CDR1 is SEHNR, CDR2 FQNEAQ (reference sequence). This CDR3 is CASSLVPSENTEAFF. The CDR3 DNA reads TGTGCCAGCAGCTTAGTCCCGTCAGAGAACACTGAAGCTTTCTTT.

The V and J genes are TRBV5-8 and TRBJ1-1, with TRBD1 matching 7 bases. From germline, CDR1 is SGHTS and CDR2 YDEGEE. Trimming took 2 bases from V and 6 from J; bases not matched to a gene: 1. This CDR3 is 12 amino acids long. The CDR3 DNA reads TGTGCCAGCAGCTTCGGGACAGCTGAAGCTTTCTTT. Translating gives CASSFGTAEAFF.

This clone was detected only once. The chain couples TRBV9 to TRBJ2-7; TRBD1 agrees at 8 bases. Germline CDR1 and CDR2: SGDLS and YYNGEE. This CDR3 region has 15 residues. J lost 3 bases, V lost 3 bases, and 8 bases had no gene match. The CDR3 reads CASSEGQANYYEQYF. In DNA, the CDR3 is TGTGCCAGCAGCGAGGGACAGGCAAACTACTACGAGCAGTACTTC.

The V gene is TRBV7-2, the J gene TRBJ1-2; D perhaps matches TRBD1 (6 bases). Per the germline V gene, CDR1 is SGHTA and CDR2 is FQGNSA. This CDR3 contains 14 residues. The germline V and J ends were trimmed by 0 bases and 12 bases, with 17 bases remaining between them. CDR3 sequence: CASSLAISGGPNTF. CDR3 nucleotide sequence: TGTGCCAGCAGCTTAGCGATCAGTGGGGGGCCTAACACCTTC. The full variable domain, completed using reference TRBV7-2 and TRBJ1-2, is GAGVSQSPSNKVTEKGKDVELRCDPISGHTALYWYRQSLGQGLEFLIYFQGNSAPDKSGLPSDRFSAERTGGSVSTLTIQRTQQEDSAVYLCASSLAISGGPNTFGSGTRLTVV.

The V call is TRBV19, the J call TRBJ1-2, with TRBD1 matching 7 bases. The CDR3 contains 16 residues. Looked up from germline, CDR1 is LNHDA and CDR2 is SQIVND (reference sequence). Trimming took 1 base from V and 3 from J; bases not matched to a gene: 8. Written as DNA, the CDR3 is TGTGCCAGTAGTATAGTGGGGACAGAAACGGACTATGGCTACACCTTC. Its protein product is CASSIVGTETDYGYTF.

The chain carries TRBV9 and TRBJ2-7; weak D call: TRBD2 (6 bases). Trimming removed 3 bases at V and 1 base at J, with 17 bases between. CDR1 and CDR2 (germline): SGDLS, YYNGEE. CDR3 length equals 16 residues. CDR3 in DNA: TGTGCCAGCAGCGAGGGAGGCGACTTGACTTCCTACGAGCAGTACTTC. It specifies CASSEGGDLTSYEQYF.

This chain joins TRBV18 and TRBJ1-3; weak D call: TRBD1 (5 bases). V was trimmed by 3 bases and J by 0 bases, leaving 15 bases between them. The CDR3 is made up of 17 amino acids. Germline V gene data show CDR1 as KGHSH and CDR2 as LQKENI. The CDR3: CASSPSEGKSSGNTIYF. CDR3 nucleotides: TGTGCCAGCTCACCCTCCGAGGGGAAAAGCTCTGGAAACACCATATATTTT.

The CDR3 nucleotides are TGTGCCAGCACCCCAGACCGTCGACTAGCGGGAGAGTGGGACAATGAGCAGTTCTTC. Encoded protein: CASTPDRRLAGEWDNEQFF. The chain joins TRBV21-1 to TRBJ2-1; the table's D call, TRBD2, has no DNA check behind it. TRBV21-1 is deemed a pseudogene. The CDR3 runs to 19 residues.

The chain uses TRBV3-1 (or the pseudogene TRBV3-2) and TRBJ2-7, with D possibly being TRBD2 (5 bases). The CDR3 contains 14 residues. The V and J ends lost 7 bases and 0 bases respectively, with 13 bases between them. The germline CDR1 and CDR2 sequences are LGHDT and YNNKEL (reference sequence). CDR3 region: CASTRGPSSYEQYF. In nucleotides, the CDR3 is TGTGCCAGCACCCGGGGTCCCAGCTCCTACGAGCAGTACTTC.

This clone showed up just a few times. The chain employs TRBV18 and TRBJ2-7; TRBD1 matches at 7 bases. V lost 5 bases to trimming and J lost 2 bases; unmatched junction nucleotides: 6. CDR3 size: 14 residues. Germline loops: CDR1 KGHSH, CDR2 LQKENI. The CDR3 loop reads CASSMGQIAYEQYF. For the CDR3, the DNA is TGTGCCAGCTCAATGGGACAGATCGCCTACGAGCAGTACTTC.

This clone was counted once. This rearrangement joins TRBV5-4 to TRBJ1-3; TRBD1 matches at 7 bases. Germline V lookup: CDR1 SGHNT, CDR2 YYREEE (reference sequence). The CDR3 extends over 17 amino acids. V lost 4 bases to trimming and J lost 3 bases; unmatched junction nucleotides: 13. In DNA, the CDR3 is TGTGCCAGCAGCAACCTACAGGGGAGCTATATTGGAAACACCATATATTTT. Its translation: CASSNLQGSYIGNTIYF.

The V and J genes are TRBV5-4 and TRBJ1-2; the D is unclear. Germline values: CDR1 SGHNT, CDR2 YYREEE (reference sequence). This CDR3 comprises 16 residues. V was trimmed by 4 bases and J by 5 bases, leaving 21 bases between them. In nucleotides, the CDR3 is TGTGCCAGCAGCCCATGGACGCCATTGGAGGCTTATGGCTACACCTTC. It codes for CASSPWTPLEAYGYTF.

This chain uses TRBV5-6 with TRBJ1-5; D unclear. This CDR3 comprises 14 residues. V was clipped by 0 bases and J by 2 bases, with 6 bases between them. Per the germline V gene, CDR1 is SGHDT and CDR2 is YYEEEE. The CDR3 here is CASSLGTGNQPQHF. DNA for the CDR3: TGTGCCAGCAGCTTGGGAACAGGCAATCAGCCCCAGCATTTT.

DNA of the CDR3: TGTGCCACCAGTGATTTCTCGGGCCACGAGCAGTACTTC. Translated: CATSDFSGHEQYF. V and J are TRBV24-1 and TRBJ2-7, with D hard to call. Germline-derived CDR1 and CDR2 are KGHDR and SFDVKD. The CDR3 contains 13 residues. Trimming took off 1 base at V and 5 bases at J, with 8 bases between the two ends.

The CDR3 bases are TGTGCCAGCAGTTCCGACGTAGGAACAGGGTTTGGGGAGACCCAGTACTTC. Amino acids: CASSSDVGTGFGETQYF. The rearrangement uses TRBV27 and TRBJ2-5, with a possible D match to TRBD1 (6 bases). CDR3 length equals 17 residues. V was cut by 4 bases and J by 5 bases, with 23 bases left in between. Germline CDR1 and CDR2: MNHEY and SMNVEV (reference sequence).

The rearrangement joins TRBV11-3 to TRBJ2-1, with 9 positions matching TRBD2. CDR1 is SGHNT, CDR2 YENEEA, per germline. J lost 5 bases, V lost 6 bases, and 20 bases had no gene match. The CDR3 is 19 amino acids. CDR3 sequence: CASRQKGGTLTSGHNEQFF. The CDR3 DNA follows: TGTGCCAGCAGGCAGAAGGGGGGGACCCTAACTAGCGGGCACAATGAGCAGTTCTTC.